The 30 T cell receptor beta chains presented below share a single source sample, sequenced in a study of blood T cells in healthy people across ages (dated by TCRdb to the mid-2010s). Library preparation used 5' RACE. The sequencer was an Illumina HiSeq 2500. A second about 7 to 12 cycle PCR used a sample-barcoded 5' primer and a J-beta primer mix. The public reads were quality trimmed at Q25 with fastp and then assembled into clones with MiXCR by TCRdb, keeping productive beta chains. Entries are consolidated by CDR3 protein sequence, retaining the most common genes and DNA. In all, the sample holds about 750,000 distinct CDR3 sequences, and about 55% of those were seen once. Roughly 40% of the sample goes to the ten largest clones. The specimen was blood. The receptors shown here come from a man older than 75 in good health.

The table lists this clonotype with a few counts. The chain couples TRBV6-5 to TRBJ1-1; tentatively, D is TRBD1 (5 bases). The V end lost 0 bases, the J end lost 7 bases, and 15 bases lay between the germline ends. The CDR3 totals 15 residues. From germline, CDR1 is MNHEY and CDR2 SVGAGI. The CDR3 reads CASSYSYGAGFEAFF. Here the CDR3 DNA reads TGTGCCAGCAGTTACTCGTACGGGGCGGGTTTTGAAGCTTTCTTT.

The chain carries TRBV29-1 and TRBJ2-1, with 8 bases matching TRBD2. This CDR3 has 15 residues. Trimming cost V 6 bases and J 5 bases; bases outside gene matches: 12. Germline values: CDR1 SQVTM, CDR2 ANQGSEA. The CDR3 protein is CSVATTGTSDNEQFF. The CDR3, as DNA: TGCAGCGTGGCTACCACCGGGACTAGTGACAATGAGCAGTTCTTC.

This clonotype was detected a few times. The CDR3 DNA follows: TGTGCCAGCAGCCGCCCCCTGGGACAGGCAAGCCTGAACACTGAAGCTTTCTTT. Translated: CASSRPLGQASLNTEAFF. The chain has TRBV7-9 and TRBJ1-1, with 8 bases aligning to TRBD1. Trimming took 5 bases from V and 0 from J; bases not matched to a gene: 14. The germline gives CDR1 SEHNR, CDR2 FQNEAQ (reference sequence). The CDR3 length is 18 residues.

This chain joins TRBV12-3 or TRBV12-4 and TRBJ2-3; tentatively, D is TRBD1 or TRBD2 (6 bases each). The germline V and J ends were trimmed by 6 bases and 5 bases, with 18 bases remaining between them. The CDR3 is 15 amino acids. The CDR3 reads CASSLGGPREDTQYF. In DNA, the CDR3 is TGTGCCAGCAGCCTGGGGGGCCCCCGAGAAGATACGCAGTATTTT.

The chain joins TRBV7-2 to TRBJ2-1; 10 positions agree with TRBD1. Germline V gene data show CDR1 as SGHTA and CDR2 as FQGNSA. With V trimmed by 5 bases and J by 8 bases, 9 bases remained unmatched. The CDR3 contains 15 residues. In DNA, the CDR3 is TGTGCCAGCAGCCCAGGACAGGGGGGTTTCCATGAGCAGTTCTTC. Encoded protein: CASSPGQGGFHEQFF.

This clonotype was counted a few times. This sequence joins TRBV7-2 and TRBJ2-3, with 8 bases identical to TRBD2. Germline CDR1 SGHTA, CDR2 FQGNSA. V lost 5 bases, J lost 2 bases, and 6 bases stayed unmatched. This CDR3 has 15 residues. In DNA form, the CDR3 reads TGTGCCAGCAGCCCCAAGACTAGCGACACAGATACGCAGTATTTT. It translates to CASSPKTSDTDTQYF.

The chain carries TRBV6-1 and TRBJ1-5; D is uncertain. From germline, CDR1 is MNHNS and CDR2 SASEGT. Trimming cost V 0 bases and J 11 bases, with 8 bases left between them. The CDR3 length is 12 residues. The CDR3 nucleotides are TGTGCCAGCAGTGAAGCGCTGATGGCCCAGCATTTT. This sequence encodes CASSEALMAQHF.

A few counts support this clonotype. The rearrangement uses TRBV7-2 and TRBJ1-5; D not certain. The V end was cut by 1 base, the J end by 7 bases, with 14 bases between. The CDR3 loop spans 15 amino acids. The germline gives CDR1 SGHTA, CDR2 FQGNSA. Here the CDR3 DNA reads TGTGCCAGCAGCTTAGGACGAGTCGGGGAGCAGCCCCAGCATTTT. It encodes CASSLGRVGEQPQHF.

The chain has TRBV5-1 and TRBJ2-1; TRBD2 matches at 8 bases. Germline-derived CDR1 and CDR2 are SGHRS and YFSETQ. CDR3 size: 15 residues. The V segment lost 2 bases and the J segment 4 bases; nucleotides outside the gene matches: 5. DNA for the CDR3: TGCGCCAGCAGCTTCTCTAGCGGGTCGTACAATGAGCAGTTCTTC. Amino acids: CASSFSSGSYNEQFF.

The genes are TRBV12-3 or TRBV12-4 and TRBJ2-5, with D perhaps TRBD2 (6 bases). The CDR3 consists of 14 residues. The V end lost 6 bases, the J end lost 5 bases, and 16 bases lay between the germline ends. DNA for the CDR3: TGTGCCAGCAGCAGAGCGGGTTGGGAGGAGACCCAGTACTTC. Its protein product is CASSRAGWEETQYF.

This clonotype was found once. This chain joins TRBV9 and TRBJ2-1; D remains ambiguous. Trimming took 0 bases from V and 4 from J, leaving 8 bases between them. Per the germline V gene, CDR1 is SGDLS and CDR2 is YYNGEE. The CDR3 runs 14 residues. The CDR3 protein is CASSVAQTYNEQFF. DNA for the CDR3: TGTGCCAGCAGCGTAGCTCAAACTTACAATGAGCAGTTCTTC.

The CDR3 here is CAKTRGTDTQYF. In nucleotides, the CDR3 is TGCGCCAAAACCAGGGGCACAGATACGCAGTATTTT. The V gene is TRBV20-1, the J gene TRBJ2-3; possibly TRBD1 for D (5 bases). The CDR3 is made up of 12 amino acids. The germline V gene has CDR1 DFQATT and CDR2 SNEGSKA (reference sequence).

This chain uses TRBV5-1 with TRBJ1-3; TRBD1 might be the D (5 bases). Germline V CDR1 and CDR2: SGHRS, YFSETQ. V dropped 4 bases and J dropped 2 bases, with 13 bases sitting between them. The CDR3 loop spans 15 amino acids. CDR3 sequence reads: CASSRGQTTGNTIYF. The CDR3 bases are TGCGCCAGCAGCCGAGGACAAACAACTGGAAACACCATATATTTT.

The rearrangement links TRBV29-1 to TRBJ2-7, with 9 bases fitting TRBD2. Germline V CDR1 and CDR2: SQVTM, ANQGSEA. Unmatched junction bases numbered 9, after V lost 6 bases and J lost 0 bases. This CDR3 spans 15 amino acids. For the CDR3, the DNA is TGCAGCGTCTTAAGACTAGCGGCGAGCTCCTACGAGCAGTACTTC. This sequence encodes CSVLRLAASSYEQYF.

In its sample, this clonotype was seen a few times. CDR3 in amino acids: CSARGTGDSYNEQFF. In DNA, the CDR3 is TGCAGTGCTAGGGGGACTGGTGACTCCTACAATGAGCAGTTCTTC. The V gene is TRBV20-1, the J gene TRBJ2-1; D possibly corresponds to TRBD2 (6 bases). This CDR3 contains 15 residues. Per germline, CDR1 DFQATT and CDR2 SNEGSKA (reference sequence). V was pared by 3 bases and J by 0 bases, with 12 bases between.

The CDR3 DNA reads as TGTGCCAGCAGCTTAGGACGAGGTTTGGGCTACGAGCAGTACTTC. This encodes CASSLGRGLGYEQYF. The V gene is TRBV13, the J gene TRBJ2-7; unclear D gene. CDR1 PRHDT and CDR2 FYEKMQ come from the germline V gene (reference sequence). V was pared by 0 bases and J by 3 bases, with 12 bases between. The CDR3 has 15 amino acids.

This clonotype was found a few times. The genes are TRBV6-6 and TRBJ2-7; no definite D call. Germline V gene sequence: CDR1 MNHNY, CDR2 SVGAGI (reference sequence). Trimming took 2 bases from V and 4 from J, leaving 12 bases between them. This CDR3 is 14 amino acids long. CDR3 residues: CASSYVGNGYEQYF. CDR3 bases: TGTGCCAGCAGTTACGTGGGAAATGGGTACGAGCAGTACTTC.

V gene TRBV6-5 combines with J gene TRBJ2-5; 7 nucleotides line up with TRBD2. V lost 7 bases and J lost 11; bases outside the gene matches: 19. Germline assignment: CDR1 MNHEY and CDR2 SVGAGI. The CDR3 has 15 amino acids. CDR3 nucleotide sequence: TGTGCCAGCAAGACCGGGGGGACTGCCTCAGGTGAGCAGTACTTC. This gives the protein CASKTGGTASGEQYF.

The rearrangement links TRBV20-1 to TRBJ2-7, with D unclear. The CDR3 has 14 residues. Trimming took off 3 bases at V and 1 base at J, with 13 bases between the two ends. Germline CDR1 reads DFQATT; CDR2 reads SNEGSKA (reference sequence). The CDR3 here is CSASFPSQSYEQYF. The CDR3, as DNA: TGCAGTGCTAGTTTTCCCAGTCAGTCCTACGAGCAGTACTTC.

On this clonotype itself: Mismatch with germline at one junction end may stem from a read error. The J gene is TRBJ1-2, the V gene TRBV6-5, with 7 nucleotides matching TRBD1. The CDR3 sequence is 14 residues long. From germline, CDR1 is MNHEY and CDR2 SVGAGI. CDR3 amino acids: CASSYQGGNYGHTF. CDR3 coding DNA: TGTGCCAGCAGTTATCAGGGGGGTAACTATGGCCACACCTTC.

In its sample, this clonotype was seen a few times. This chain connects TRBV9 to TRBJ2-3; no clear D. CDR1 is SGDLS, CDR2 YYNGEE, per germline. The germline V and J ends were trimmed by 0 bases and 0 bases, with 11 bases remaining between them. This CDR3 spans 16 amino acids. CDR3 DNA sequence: TGTGCCAGCAGCGTAGATCTGGGTTTAAGCACAGATACGCAGTATTTT. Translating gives CASSVDLGLSTDTQYF.

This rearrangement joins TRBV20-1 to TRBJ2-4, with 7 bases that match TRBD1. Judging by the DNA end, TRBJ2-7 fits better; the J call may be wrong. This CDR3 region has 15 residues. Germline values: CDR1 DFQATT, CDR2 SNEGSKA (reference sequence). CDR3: CSARDPKRDSYEQYF. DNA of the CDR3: TGCAGTGCTAGAGATCCCAAAAGGGACAGCTACGAGCAGTACTTC.

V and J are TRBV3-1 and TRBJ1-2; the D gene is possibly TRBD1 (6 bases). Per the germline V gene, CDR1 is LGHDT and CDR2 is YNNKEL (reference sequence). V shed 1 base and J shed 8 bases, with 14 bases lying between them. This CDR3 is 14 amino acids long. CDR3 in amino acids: CASSQVLGAGGYTF. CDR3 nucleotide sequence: TGTGCCAGCAGCCAAGTGCTGGGGGCGGGCGGCTACACCTTC.

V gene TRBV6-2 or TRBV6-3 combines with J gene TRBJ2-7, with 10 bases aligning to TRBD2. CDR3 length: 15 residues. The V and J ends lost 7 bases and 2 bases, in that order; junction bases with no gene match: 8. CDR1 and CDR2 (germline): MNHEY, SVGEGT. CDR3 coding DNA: TGTGCCAGCAACACTCTAGCGGGAGCCCCCTACGAGCAGTACTTC. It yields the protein CASNTLAGAPYEQYF.

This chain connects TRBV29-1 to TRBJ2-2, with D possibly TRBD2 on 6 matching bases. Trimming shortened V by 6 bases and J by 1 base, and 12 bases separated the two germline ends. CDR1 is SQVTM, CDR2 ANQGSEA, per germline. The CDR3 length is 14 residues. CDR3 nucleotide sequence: TGCAGCGTGTCTGGGACTCGGAACACCGGGGAGCTGTTTTTT. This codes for CSVSGTRNTGELFF.

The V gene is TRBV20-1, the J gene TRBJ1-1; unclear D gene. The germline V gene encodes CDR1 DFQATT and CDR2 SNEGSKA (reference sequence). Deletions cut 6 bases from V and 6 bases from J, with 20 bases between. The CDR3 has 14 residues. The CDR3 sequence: CSATPASGKAEAFF. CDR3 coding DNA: TGCAGTGCCACCCCGGCTTCGGGCAAGGCTGAAGCTTTCTTT.

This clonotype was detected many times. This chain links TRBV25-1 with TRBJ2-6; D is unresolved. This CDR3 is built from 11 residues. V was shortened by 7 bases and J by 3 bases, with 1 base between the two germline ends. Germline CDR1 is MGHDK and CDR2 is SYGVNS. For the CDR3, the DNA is TGTGCCAGCAATGGGGCCAACGTCCTGACTTTC. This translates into CASNGANVLTF.

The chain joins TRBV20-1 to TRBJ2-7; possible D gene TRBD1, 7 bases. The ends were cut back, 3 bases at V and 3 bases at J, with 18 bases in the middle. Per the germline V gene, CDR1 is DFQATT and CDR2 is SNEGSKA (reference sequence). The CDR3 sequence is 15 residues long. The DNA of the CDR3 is TGCAGTGCTAGTGGGGGGACAGTGGGAAGCTACGAGCAGTACTTC. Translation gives CSASGGTVGSYEQYF.

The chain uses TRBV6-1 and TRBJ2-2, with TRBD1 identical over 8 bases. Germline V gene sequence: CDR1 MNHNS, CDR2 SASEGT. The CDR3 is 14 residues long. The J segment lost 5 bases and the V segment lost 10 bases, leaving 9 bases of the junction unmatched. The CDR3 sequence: CANRGQGITGELFF. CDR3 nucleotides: TGTGCCAACAGAGGACAGGGAATTACCGGGGAGCTGTTTTTT.

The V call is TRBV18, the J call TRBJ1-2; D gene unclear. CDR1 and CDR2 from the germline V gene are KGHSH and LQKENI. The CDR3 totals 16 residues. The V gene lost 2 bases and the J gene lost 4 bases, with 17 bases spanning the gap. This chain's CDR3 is CASSPSAAVSFYGYTF. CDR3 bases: TGTGCCAGCTCACCAAGCGCGGCTGTCTCGTTCTATGGCTACACCTTC.